These 9 T cell receptor beta chains share one sample of origin, sequenced in a study of control samples from healthy donors and cancer patients. Data came from immunoSEQ multiplex PCR; TCRdb stores just in-frame clones and leaves some out. The repertoire has some 89,000 clones, approximately 86% of them found once; the top ten carry 20% to 25%. The sequenced sample was blood. These receptors came from a man younger than 45 in good health.

The rearrangement uses TRBV7-9 and TRBJ2-7, with TRBD2 as a possible D gene (6 bases). Looked up from germline, CDR1 is SEHNR and CDR2 is FQNEAQ (reference sequence). V was pared by 3 bases and J by 1 base, with 10 bases between. The CDR3 is made up of 14 amino acids. The CDR3 DNA is TGTGCCAGCAGCTTTTGGGAGGCTTCCTACGAGCAGTACTTC. Translating gives CASSFWEASYEQYF. Full variable domain (outside the CDR3, taken from reference TRBV7-9 and TRBJ2-7): DTGVSQNPRHKITKRGQNVTFRCDPISEHNRLYWYRQTLGQGPEFLTYFQNEAQLEKSRLLSDRFSAERPKGSFSTLEIQRTEQGDSAMYLCASSFWEASYEQYFGPGTRLTVT.

This clone occurred once. The rearrangement joins TRBV27 to TRBJ1-2; D is possibly TRBD1 (6 bases). CDR1 MNHEY and CDR2 SMNVEV come from the germline V gene (reference sequence). The CDR3 loop spans 12 amino acids. V lost 10 bases and J 3 bases, leaving 12 bases between the germline ends. The CDR3 spells CATRGGYYGYTF. CDR3 DNA sequence: TGTGCCACTAGGGGGGGATACTATGGCTACACCTTC.

CDR3 amino acids: CASSLARGWDTEAFF. Here the CDR3 DNA reads TGTGCCAGCAGCTTAGCGAGAGGGTGGGACACTGAAGCTTTCTTT. The rearrangement joins TRBV7-9 to TRBJ1-1; D unclear. The V and J ends lost 0 bases and 3 bases respectively, with 11 bases between them. CDR1 and CDR2 from the germline V gene are SEHNR and FQNEAQ (reference sequence). CDR3 length: 15 amino acids.

The J gene is TRBJ2-1, the V gene TRBV6-5; 11 bases are a match to TRBD2. Germline lookup yields CDR1 MNHEY and CDR2 SVGAGI. Trimming cost V 3 bases and J 6 bases; bases outside gene matches: 7. This CDR3 has 16 residues. CDR3 DNA sequence: TGTGCCAGCAGTTATACCGGGACTAGCGGCACCAATGAGCAGTTCTTC. Its protein is CASSYTGTSGTNEQFF.

The chain is built from TRBV19 and TRBJ1-3; tentative D call: TRBD1 (6 bases). The germline CDR1 and CDR2 sequences are LNHDA and SQIVND (reference sequence). Deletions cut 7 bases from V and 0 bases from J, with 16 bases between. CDR3 length: 16 amino acids. CDR3 in DNA: TGTGCCAGTACCCCGGGGGGCGTCTACTCTGGAAACACCATATATTTT. This codes for CASTPGGVYSGNTIYF.

The V gene is TRBV19, the J gene TRBJ1-5, with TRBD1 identical over 9 bases. This CDR3 is built from 16 residues. Germline CDR1 reads LNHDA; CDR2 reads SQIVND (reference sequence). Trimming took 4 bases from V and 3 from J; bases not matched to a gene: 7. The CDR3 reads CASSRGDRAHNQPQHF. The CDR3 DNA is TGTGCCAGTAGTAGAGGGGACAGGGCCCACAATCAGCCCCAGCATTTT.

The chain has TRBV7-9 and TRBJ1-1; 10 bases line up with TRBD1. Germline V gene data show CDR1 as SEHNR and CDR2 as FQNEAQ (reference sequence). The junction had 7 bases not matched to a gene; V was cut back by 5 bases and J by 1 base. The CDR3 covers 16 residues. For the CDR3, the DNA is TGTGCCAGCAGCCCGGGACAGGGGCGCCAGAACACTGAAGCTTTCTTT. Residues: CASSPGQGRQNTEAFF.

This clone was detected a few times. V gene TRBV10-3 combines with J gene TRBJ1-3, with a tentative D call TRBD1 (5 bases). The CDR3 is 12 residues long. V lost 10 bases to trimming and J lost 3 bases, with 10 bases between them. Germline V gene lookup returns CDR1 ENHRY and CDR2 SYGVKD. The CDR3 bases are TGTGCCACCCGGGACGGTGGAAACACCATATATTTT. The encoded protein is CATRDGGNTIYF.

This sequence joins TRBV5-1 and TRBJ2-5; D gene uncertain. The V gene's germline CDR1 is SGHRS and CDR2 YFSETQ. V was shortened by 2 bases and J by 2 bases, with 7 bases between the two germline ends. The CDR3 runs to 13 residues. CDR3 in DNA: TGCGCCAGCAGCTTCGGAGAACAAGAGACCCAGTACTTC. The encoded protein is CASSFGEQETQYF.